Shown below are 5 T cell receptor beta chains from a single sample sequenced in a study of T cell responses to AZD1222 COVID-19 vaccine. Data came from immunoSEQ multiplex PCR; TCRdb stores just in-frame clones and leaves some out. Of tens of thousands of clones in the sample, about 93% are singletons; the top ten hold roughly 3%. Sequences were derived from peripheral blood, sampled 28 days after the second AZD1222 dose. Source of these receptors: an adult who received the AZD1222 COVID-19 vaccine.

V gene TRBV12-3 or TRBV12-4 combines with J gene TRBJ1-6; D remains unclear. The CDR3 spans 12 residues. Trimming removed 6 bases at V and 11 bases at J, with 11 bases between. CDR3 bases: TGTGCCAGCAGCCCAGGAGGCACACCCCTCCACTTT. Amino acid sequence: CASSPGGTPLHF.

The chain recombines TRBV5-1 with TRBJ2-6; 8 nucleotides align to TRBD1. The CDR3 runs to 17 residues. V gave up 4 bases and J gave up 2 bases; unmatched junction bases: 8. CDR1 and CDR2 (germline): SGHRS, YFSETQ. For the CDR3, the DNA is TGCGCCAGCAGCCCCACAGGGGGAATGACTGGGGCCAACGTCCTGACTTTC. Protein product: CASSPTGGMTGANVLTF. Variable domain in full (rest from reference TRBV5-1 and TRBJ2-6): KAGVTQTPRYLIKTRGQQVTLSCSPISGHRSVSWYQQTPGQGLQFLFEYFSETQRNKGNFPGRFSGRQFSNSRSEMNVSTLELGDSALYLCASSPTGGMTGANVLTFGAGSRLTVL.

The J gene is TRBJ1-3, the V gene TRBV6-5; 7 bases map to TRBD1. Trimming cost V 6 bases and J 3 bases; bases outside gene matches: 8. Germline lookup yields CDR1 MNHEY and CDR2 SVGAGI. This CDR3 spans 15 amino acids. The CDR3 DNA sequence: TGTGCCAGCAGGGGGGACAGACTCGGTGGAAACACCATATATTTT. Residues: CASRGDRLGGNTIYF.

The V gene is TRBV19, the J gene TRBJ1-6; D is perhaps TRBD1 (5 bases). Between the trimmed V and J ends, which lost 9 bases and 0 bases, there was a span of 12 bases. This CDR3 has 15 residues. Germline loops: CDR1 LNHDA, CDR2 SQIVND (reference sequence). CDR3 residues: CASATTASYNSPLHF. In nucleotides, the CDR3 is TGTGCCAGCGCTACGACAGCCTCCTATAATTCACCCCTCCACTTT. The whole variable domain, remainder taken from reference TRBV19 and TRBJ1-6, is DGGITQSPKYLFRKEGQNVTLSCEQNLNHDAMYWYRQDPGQGLRLIYYSQIVNDFQKGDIAEGYSVSREKKESFPLTVTSAQKNPTAFYLCASATTASYNSPLHFGNGTRLTVT.

The CDR3 reads CASSLRGLGNTIYF. CDR3 coding DNA: TGTGCCAGCAGCTTAAGGGGACTAGGAAACACCATATATTTT. This chain joins TRBV7-2 and TRBJ1-3; D perhaps matches TRBD1 (5 bases). The CDR3 contains 14 residues. V lost 2 bases and J lost 4, with 9 bases in between. Germline assignment: CDR1 SGHTA and CDR2 FQGNSA. The full variable domain, with the rest looked up from reference TRBV7-2 and TRBJ1-3, is GAGVSQSPSNKVTEKGKDVELRCDPISGHTALYWYRQSLGQGLEFLIYFQGNSAPDKSGLPSDRFSAERTGGSVSTLTIQRTQQEDSAVYLCASSLRGLGNTIYFGEGSWLTVV.